Presented here are 14 T cell receptor beta chains from one specimen sequenced in a study of T cell changes during pregnancy in multiple sclerosis (dated by TCRdb to between 2018 and 2020). The library was built by means of the immunoSEQ multiplex PCR assay. TCRdb limited this immuneACCESS table to in-frame rearrangements with V and J called. A share of clones is missing; checked studies link under half to unresolved V genes, and the rest is unexplained. The sample table contains 95,000 to 150,000 clones; only one count was recorded for approximately 93% of them. Jointly, the top ten make up roughly 6.2% of the sample. Sequencing used peripheral blood, obtained before pregnancy. These receptors were collected from a female donor with multiple sclerosis, enrolled in a pregnancy study.

The genes are TRBV19 and TRBJ1-5; possibly TRBD1 for D (5 bases). CDR1 is LNHDA and CDR2 is SQIVND in the germline V gene (reference sequence). Trimming pared 6 bases from V and 0 bases from J, leaving 9 bases between. This CDR3 spans 14 amino acids. The CDR3, as DNA: TGTGCCAGTAGCGGACAAAATAGCAATCAGCCCCAGCATTTT. This gives the protein CASSGQNSNQPQHF.

The rearrangement links TRBV5-1 to TRBJ1-1; TRBD1 is a possible D gene (6 bases). This CDR3 spans 16 amino acids. Germline-derived CDR1 and CDR2 are SGHRS and YFSETQ. Trimming took off 3 bases at V and 4 bases at J, with 19 bases between the two ends. The CDR3 sequence is CASSSGGGGLSTEAFF. DNA of the CDR3: TGCGCCAGCAGCTCCGGAGGGGGGGGGTTGAGCACTGAAGCTTTCTTT.

V gene TRBV5-1 combines with J gene TRBJ2-5; possibly TRBD2 for D (6 bases). CDR1 SGHRS and CDR2 YFSETQ come from the germline V gene. Trimming took 4 bases from V and 2 from J, leaving 18 bases between them. This CDR3 is 16 amino acids long. CDR3 amino acids: CASSPGVFAEQETQYF. As DNA, the CDR3 is TGCGCCAGCAGCCCGGGAGTGTTCGCGGAACAAGAGACCCAGTACTTC.

The chain uses TRBV27 and TRBJ2-1; 13 nucleotides align to TRBD2. CDR1 and CDR2 (germline): MNHEY, SMNVEV (reference sequence). V was clipped by 11 bases and J by 7 bases; unmatched bases: 8. The CDR3 length is 14 residues. CDR3 sequence reads: CAVRTSGRVNEQFF. The CDR3 DNA reads as TGTGCCGTCAGGACTAGCGGGAGAGTGAATGAGCAGTTCTTC.

The J gene is TRBJ1-1, the V gene TRBV7-9, with D hard to call. The CDR3 covers 15 residues. Between the trimmed V and J ends, which lost 1 base and 0 bases, there was a span of 9 bases. The germline V gene has CDR1 SEHNR and CDR2 FQNEAQ (reference sequence). CDR3 loop: CASSLGTTMNTEAFF. CDR3 coding DNA: TGTGCCAGCAGCTTAGGTACAACTATGAACACTGAAGCTTTCTTT.

This chain connects TRBV7-2 to TRBJ2-5, with 14 positions matching TRBD2. Germline V lookup: CDR1 SGHTA, CDR2 FQGNSA. The CDR3 runs to 16 residues. Trimming at V came to 1 base and at J to 5 bases, leaving 3 bases not matched to a gene. The CDR3 here is CASSLGLAGGLETQYF. The CDR3 DNA follows: TGTGCCAGCAGCTTAGGACTAGCGGGGGGGTTGGAGACCCAGTACTTC. Variable domain in full (rest from reference TRBV7-2 and TRBJ2-5): GAGVSQSPSNKVTEKGKDVELRCDPISGHTALYWYRQSLGQGLEFLIYFQGNSAPDKSGLPSDRFSAERTGGSVSTLTIQRTQQEDSAVYLCASSLGLAGGLETQYFGPGTRLLVL.

The chain has TRBV13 and TRBJ1-1, with D tentatively TRBD1 (5 bases). The CDR3 consists of 13 residues. Trimming removed 5 bases from V and 9 bases from J, with 16 bases in between. Looked up from germline, CDR1 is PRHDT and CDR2 is FYEKMQ (reference sequence). The CDR3 is CASSTREGRKAFF. The CDR3 DNA follows: TGTGCCAGCAGCACGCGGGAGGGGAGGAAAGCTTTCTTT.

The gene calls are TRBV27 and TRBJ1-4; TRBD1 might be the D (6 bases). V was clipped by 2 bases and J by 7 bases, with 8 bases between them. Per germline, CDR1 MNHEY and CDR2 SMNVEV (reference sequence). The CDR3 totals 13 residues. In DNA form, the CDR3 reads TGTGCCAGCAGTTTAAACAGGGTTGAAAAACTGTTTTTT. This codes for CASSLNRVEKLFF.

The rearrangement links TRBV5-4 to TRBJ2-2, with 7 bases lining up with TRBD1. The CDR3 spans 14 residues. The V segment lost 2 bases and the J segment 7 bases; nucleotides outside the gene matches: 5. Germline V lookup: CDR1 SGHNT, CDR2 YYREEE (reference sequence). CDR3 bases: TGTGCCAGCAGCTTCACAGGGGTTAGCGGGGAGCTGTTTTTT. Protein product: CASSFTGVSGELFF.

This clone came up a few times. V is TRBV11-3 and J is TRBJ2-1; 16 bases line up with TRBD2. Germline CDR1 reads SGHNT; CDR2 reads YENEEA. V shed 2 bases and J 8 bases; nucleotides not matched to a gene: 3. This CDR3 spans 16 amino acids. The CDR3 region has the DNA TGTGCCAGCAGCTTATCAGGGACTAGCGGGAGGGATGAGCAGTTCTTC. Protein product: CASSLSGTSGRDEQFF.

For the CDR3, the DNA is TGTGCCAGCAGCTTAATGGGGCGTCGCATTGACACTGAAGCTTTCTTT. Protein product: CASSLMGRRIDTEAFF. The chain combines TRBV11-2 with TRBJ1-1; perhaps TRBD1 as D (5 bases). The CDR3 has 16 amino acids. Germline V gene lookup returns CDR1 SGHAT and CDR2 FQNNGV. Trimming took off 2 bases at V and 3 bases at J, with 16 bases between the two ends.

The rearrangement joins TRBV2 to TRBJ2-7, with 8 positions matching TRBD2. CDR3 length: 14 residues. Per germline, CDR1 SNHLY and CDR2 FYNNEI. J gave up 3 bases and V 7 bases, and 8 bases lay outside the gene matches. As DNA, the CDR3 is TGTGCCAGCAAGGCGGCGGGAGGTCTCTACGAGCAGTACTTC. This sequence encodes CASKAAGGLYEQYF.

J is TRBJ1-1 and V is TRBV25-1; a weak D match, TRBD1 (5 bases). V was cut by 4 bases and J by 0 bases, with 15 bases left in between. The germline gives CDR1 MGHDK, CDR2 SYGVNS. CDR3 length: 16 amino acids. CDR3 sequence reads: CASSGLGGALNTEAFF. CDR3 bases: TGTGCCAGCAGTGGCCTTGGAGGGGCCTTGAACACTGAAGCTTTCTTT.

V is TRBV5-1 and J is TRBJ2-3, with D possibly being TRBD2 (6 bases). The germline CDR1 and CDR2 sequences are SGHRS and YFSETQ. Trimming took 0 bases from V and 4 from J, leaving 12 bases between them. The CDR3 spans 15 residues. The CDR3 reads CASSLVSGAPDTQYF. As DNA, the CDR3 is TGCGCCAGCAGCTTGGTTTCGGGAGCACCAGATACGCAGTATTTT.